These 21 T cell receptor beta chains came from one sample sequenced in a study of CD8 T cells in ankylosing spondylitis. Findings and limits, study-wide: Ankylosing spondylitis blood appeared to be characterized by a TCR beta motif of 8 or 9 highly homologous variants.

These TCRs are of unknown antigen specificity. TCRdb called the 5' RACE reads again in MiXCR, with one record for every CDR3 protein. The sample includes some 220,000 distinct CDR3 sequences, 7.3% of them seen just once. Sequenced material: blood, either unsorted or a sorted T cell fraction (not recorded which). Source of these receptors: a male donor with ankylosing spondylitis.

Comment on this clonotype: This may come from a read error, since a much larger clone is one base off. The chain employs TRBV5-5 and TRBJ2-7; 8 nucleotides match TRBD2. Germline CDR1 reads SGHKS; CDR2 reads YYEKEE (reference sequence). CDR3 length: 15 residues. In DNA, the CDR3 is TGTGTCAGCAGCGATACTAGCGGAGGGGTCTACGAGCAGTACTTC. It translates to CVSSDTSGGVYEQYF.

CDR3 protein: CASGWTGSYEQYF. The CDR3 DNA is TGTGCCAGCGGTTGGACAGGGAGCTACGAGCAGTACTTC. The V gene is TRBV25-1, the J gene TRBJ2-7, with TRBD1 identical over 8 bases. V trimming: 8 bases; J trimming: 3 bases; junction bases outside the gene matches: 6. Germline V gives CDR1 MGHDK, CDR2 SYGVNS. The CDR3 extends over 13 amino acids.

The sample holds many counts of this clonotype. This sequence joins TRBV12-3 or TRBV12-4 and TRBJ2-1; D gene unclear. The V gene lost 1 base and the J gene lost 2 bases, with 6 bases spanning the gap. This CDR3 spans 14 amino acids. CDR3 nucleotide sequence: TGTGCCAGCAGTTTAGTGGGGACCTACAATGAGCAGTTCTTC. Translated, it gives CASSLVGTYNEQFF.

This clonotype was seen repeatedly, ten times or more. The V and J genes are TRBV7-2 and TRBJ2-1; the D is unclear. The germline V and J ends were trimmed by 1 base and 10 bases, with 11 bases remaining between them. Germline CDR1 is SGHTA and CDR2 is FQGNSA. This CDR3 has 13 residues. Here the CDR3 reads CASSLVTSAEQFF. In DNA form, the CDR3 reads TGTGCCAGCAGCTTAGTAACCTCTGCGGAGCAGTTCTTC.

The chain combines TRBV20-1 with TRBJ1-2; D uncertain. The CDR3 has 14 residues. Germline V CDR1 and CDR2: DFQATT, SNEGSKA (reference sequence). Trimming shortened V by 0 bases and J by 4 bases, and 12 bases separated the two germline ends. As DNA, the CDR3 is TGCAGTGCTAGAGATCTTCTGAATTTCTATGGCTACACCTTC. Amino acids: CSARDLLNFYGYTF.

CDR3 loop: CAARRGTGYNEQFF. CDR3 nucleotides: TGTGCCGCCCGTCGGGGAACGGGGTACAATGAGCAGTTCTTC. The chain is built from TRBV2 and TRBJ2-1, with D tentatively TRBD2 (5 bases). V dropped 11 bases and J dropped 4 bases, with 18 bases sitting between them. Germline V lookup: CDR1 SNHLY, CDR2 FYNNEI. The CDR3 is 14 residues long.

This clonotype was seen ten or more times. The chain employs TRBV20-1 and TRBJ2-1; maybe TRBD2 (7 bases). The germline V gene has CDR1 DFQATT and CDR2 SNEGSKA (reference sequence). The germline V and J ends were trimmed by 4 bases and 4 bases, with 14 bases remaining between them. The length of the CDR3 is 14 residues. The CDR3 coding sequence is TGCAGTGCTATTCCTAGGGGGGGGTACAATGAGCAGTTCTTC. It specifies CSAIPRGGYNEQFF.

V is TRBV7-2 and J is TRBJ2-7; no firm D call. The CDR3 runs to 15 residues. From germline, CDR1 is SGHTA and CDR2 FQGNSA. Trimming cost V 5 bases and J 2 bases, with 16 bases left between them. The CDR3 reads CASSKREGGAYEQYF. CDR3 bases: TGTGCCAGCAGCAAAAGGGAAGGCGGAGCCTACGAGCAGTACTTC.

This clonotype was recorded at least ten times. V is TRBV20-1 and J is TRBJ2-1; D is ambiguous. The CDR3 length is 15 residues. Trimming took 0 bases from V and 1 from J, leaving 10 bases between them. From germline, CDR1 is DFQATT and CDR2 SNEGSKA (reference sequence). DNA for the CDR3: TGCAGTGCTAGAGATCTAACCGTTTCCTACAATGAGCAGTTCTTC. Translated: CSARDLTVSYNEQFF.

This clonotype was counted many times. The chain carries TRBV10-1 and TRBJ2-2; unclear D gene. Trimming took off 3 bases at V and 6 bases at J, with 14 bases between the two ends. The germline V gene encodes CDR1 WNHNN and CDR2 SYGVQD (reference sequence). The CDR3 totals 15 residues. CDR3 residues: CASSEEAPFSGELFF. The CDR3 DNA follows: TGCGCCAGCAGTGAAGAGGCGCCTTTCTCCGGGGAGCTGTTTTTT.

In its sample, this clonotype was seen many times. V gene TRBV7-2 combines with J gene TRBJ1-6, with 8 bases aligning to TRBD1. CDR1 is SGHTA, CDR2 FQGNSA, per germline. The length of the CDR3 is 15 residues. Unmatched junction bases numbered 9, after V lost 5 bases and J lost 9 bases. CDR3 DNA: TGTGCCAGCAGCCGGACAGGGTACCCCGGTTCACCCCTCCACTTT. This sequence encodes CASSRTGYPGSPLHF.

This clonotype has at least ten counts. This chain links TRBV4-3 with TRBJ2-6, with D tentatively TRBD2 (5 bases). The germline V gene has CDR1 LGHNA and CDR2 YSLEER. The CDR3 sequence is 20 residues long. Trimming removed 0 bases at V and 0 bases at J, with 18 bases between. CDR3 sequence (DNA): TGCGCCAGCAGCCAAGATATCATCCAGCGGTTAAGCTCTGGGGCCAACGTCCTGACTTTC. This translates into CASSQDIIQRLSSGANVLTF.

This clonotype was picked up many times. The V gene is TRBV10-3, the J gene TRBJ1-6; tentative D call: TRBD1 (5 bases). This CDR3 comprises 12 residues. From germline, CDR1 is ENHRY and CDR2 SYGVKD. V lost 3 bases, J lost 14 bases, and 11 bases lay in between. Written as DNA, the CDR3 is TGTGCCATCAGTGACTGGCCGGGGGCCCTCCACTTT. Translating it yields CAISDWPGALHF.

This clonotype was recorded at least ten times. This chain joins TRBV3-1 and TRBJ1-1; weak D call: TRBD1 (6 bases). The V gene lost 6 bases and the J gene lost 6 bases, with 14 bases spanning the gap. Germline V gene lookup returns CDR1 LGHDT and CDR2 YNNKEL (reference sequence). CDR3 length: 13 residues. CDR3 residues: CASSRTGWAEAFF. For the CDR3, the DNA is TGTGCCAGCAGTCGTACAGGGTGGGCTGAAGCTTTCTTT.

The chain couples TRBV30 to TRBJ1-6; the D is unclear. The CDR3 length is 11 residues. In germline, CDR1 is GTSNPN, CDR2 SVGIG (reference sequence). The V and J ends lost 3 bases and 7 bases respectively, with 4 bases between them. The CDR3 region is CAWSANSPLHF. CDR3 coding DNA: TGTGCCTGGAGCGCAAATTCACCCCTCCACTTT.

V and J are TRBV6-5 and TRBJ2-5; 10 bases are a match to TRBD1. The CDR3 sequence is 16 residues long. V shed 3 bases, J shed 4 bases, and the junction held 8 bases outside the gene matches. The germline CDR1 and CDR2 sequences are MNHEY and SVGAGI. As DNA, the CDR3 is TGTGCCAGCAGTTATAGGGGGGACAGGGGAAGAGAGACCCAGTACTTC. Residues: CASSYRGDRGRETQYF.

The chain recombines TRBV29-1 with TRBJ1-2; a possible D gene is TRBD1 (5 bases). V was shortened by 8 bases and J by 3 bases, with 10 bases between the two germline ends. The germline V gene has CDR1 SQVTM and CDR2 ANQGSEA. CDR3 length: 11 amino acids. The CDR3: CSSREDYGYTF. For the CDR3, the DNA is TGCAGCTCCAGGGAGGACTATGGCTACACCTTC. Based on the CDR3 plus reference TRBV29-1 and TRBJ1-2, the full variable domain is SAVISQKPSRDICQRGTSLTIQCQVDSQVTMMFWYRQQPGQSLTLIATANQGSEATYESGFVIDKFPISRPNLTFSTLTVSNMSPEDSSIYLCSSREDYGYTFGSGTRLTVV.

This clonotype was seen many times. This chain connects TRBV18 to TRBJ1-4; D uncertain. V lost 0 bases and J lost 5, with 7 bases in between. The CDR3 loop spans 14 amino acids. Per germline, CDR1 KGHSH and CDR2 LQKENI. CDR3 amino acids: CASSPPSPNEKLFF. DNA of the CDR3: TGTGCCAGCTCACCACCGAGTCCAAATGAAAAACTGTTTTTT.

This clonotype was detected a few times. The chain carries TRBV19 and TRBJ2-1; D is perhaps TRBD2 (6 bases). Germline V gene lookup returns CDR1 LNHDA and CDR2 SQIVND (reference sequence). The CDR3 is made up of 15 amino acids. The V gene lost 1 base and the J gene lost 1 base, with 8 bases spanning the gap. CDR3 residues: CASSIAGTSYNEQFF. CDR3 DNA sequence: TGTGCCAGTAGTATAGCCGGGACTTCCTACAATGAGCAGTTCTTC.

The genes are TRBV20-1 and TRBJ2-7; maybe TRBD2 (6 bases). There are 19 residues in the CDR3. Per germline, CDR1 DFQATT and CDR2 SNEGSKA (reference sequence). Deletions cut 0 bases from V and 6 bases from J, with 30 bases between. CDR3 coding DNA: TGCAGTGCTAGAGATTTGGCTAGCAGGAGGGCCTGGGGAGTATCCGAGCAGTACTTC. Translation: CSARDLASRRAWGVSEQYF.

This clonotype has at least ten counts. CDR3 in amino acids: CASSLGDPGWGSYEQYF. DNA for the CDR3: TGTGCCAGCAGCTTAGGGGATCCGGGGTGGGGTTCGTACGAGCAGTACTTC. The chain is built from TRBV7-9 and TRBJ2-7; perhaps TRBD2 as D (5 bases). Per germline, CDR1 SEHNR and CDR2 FQNEAQ (reference sequence). V was clipped by 1 base and J by 4 bases, with 20 bases between them. The CDR3 is 17 residues long.